The 27 T cell receptor beta chains below come from one sample, sequenced in a study of blood T cells in healthy people across ages. Primers used in a second PCR of about 6 to 11 cycles were a sample-barcoded 5' primer and a J-beta primer mix. From the 5' RACE reads, TCRdb called clonotypes with MiXCR, one entry per CDR3 protein. The data show around 870,000 distinct CDR3 sequences, less than 35% seen once. Sequencing was performed on blood. Receptor source: an elderly woman in good health.

This clonotype was recorded at least ten times. The chain couples TRBV4-2 to TRBJ1-1, with D uncertain. The CDR3 consists of 14 residues. Germline values: CDR1 LGHNA, CDR2 YNFKEQ. The V end lost 3 bases, the J end lost 4 bases, and 12 bases lay between the germline ends. The CDR3 is CASSQRVGFTEAFF. CDR3 coding DNA: TGTGCCAGCAGCCAGCGTGTGGGGTTCACTGAAGCTTTCTTT.

In its sample, this clonotype was seen many times. This rearrangement joins TRBV14 to TRBJ2-7; 7 bases are a match to TRBD1. The V and J ends lost 2 bases and 2 bases, in that order; junction bases with no gene match: 6. This CDR3 spans 15 amino acids. The germline gives CDR1 SGHDN, CDR2 FVKESK. This CDR3 reads CASSQQTGITYEQYF. CDR3 DNA sequence: TGTGCCAGCAGCCAACAGACAGGGATTACCTACGAGCAGTACTTC.

V and J are TRBV5-1 and TRBJ1-4, with a possible D match to TRBD1 (6 bases). V lost 0 bases, J lost 6 bases, and 12 bases lay in between. Germline CDR1 is SGHRS and CDR2 is YFSETQ. The CDR3 has 15 residues. The CDR3 region has the DNA TGCGCCAGCAGCTTGGCCTGGTCAGGGGATGAAAAACTGTTTTTT. This codes for CASSLAWSGDEKLFF.

Many counts were recorded for this clonotype. This sequence joins TRBV20-1 and TRBJ2-5; the D is unclear. The CDR3 consists of 15 residues. Trimming removed 4 bases at V and 1 base at J, with 16 bases between. In germline, CDR1 is DFQATT, CDR2 SNEGSKA (reference sequence). Here the CDR3 DNA reads TGCAGTGCTACAAACCGGGCCTCTCCCCAAGAGACCCAGTACTTC. It translates to CSATNRASPQETQYF.

About this clonotype itself: This clone may be a read error of a much larger clone one base away. This chain links TRBV4-3 with TRBJ2-6; D tentatively fits TRBD1 or TRBD2 (5 bases each). Germline V lookup: CDR1 LGHNA, CDR2 YSLEER. This CDR3 is built from 18 residues. The CDR3 coding sequence is TGCGCCAGCAGCCGAACATTTACGGGATCTTCTGGGGCCAACGTCCGGACTTTC. Amino acids: CASSRTFTGSSGANVRTF.

This clonotype showed up many times. V gene TRBV5-1 combines with J gene TRBJ1-2; 9 bases map to TRBD1. The CDR3 runs 12 residues. V shed 5 bases, J shed 6 bases, and the junction held 2 bases outside the gene matches. Germline CDR1 SGHRS, CDR2 YFSETQ. The CDR3 loop is CASRRTGDGYTF. CDR3 sequence (DNA): TGCGCCAGCAGAAGGACAGGGGATGGCTACACCTTC.

The chain joins TRBV29-1 to TRBJ2-5; perhaps D is TRBD1 or TRBD2 (5 bases each). Germline CDR1 reads SQVTM; CDR2 reads ANQGSEA. The V and J ends lost 4 bases and 5 bases respectively, with 14 bases between them. This CDR3 is 13 amino acids long. The CDR3 nucleotides read TGCAGCGTTGCGGGGACGGTTGGGGAGACCCAGTACTTC. It codes for CSVAGTVGETQYF. Full variable domain (rest looked up from reference TRBV29-1 and TRBJ2-5): SAVISQKPSRDICQRGTSLTIQCQVDSQVTMMFWYRQQPGQSLTLIATANQGSEATYESGFVIDKFPISRPNLTFSTLTVSNMSPEDSSIYLCSVAGTVGETQYFGPGTRLLVL.

This clonotype was detected many times. The rearrangement joins TRBV7-2 to TRBJ2-3; no reliable D call. The CDR3 covers 13 residues. Germline lookup yields CDR1 SGHTA and CDR2 FQGNSA. Trimming stripped 1 base from V and 4 bases from J, with 6 bases between. DNA for the CDR3: TGTGCCAGCAGCTTAGACTACCCAGATACGCAGTATTTT. Protein: CASSLDYPDTQYF.

The count of this clonotype is one. A much larger clone lies one base from this, so it may be a read error. V gene TRBV5-1 combines with J gene TRBJ2-1; 7 nucleotides align to TRBD2. Looked up from germline, CDR1 is SGHRS and CDR2 is YFSETQ. This CDR3 is built from 14 residues. V dropped 2 bases and J dropped 8; count of bases not matched to a gene: 7. CDR3 DNA: TGCGCCAGCAGCTTAGCGGGGTGGAAGGATGAGCAGTTCTTC. Protein: CASSLAGWKDEQFF.

This clonotype was seen ten or more times. This rearrangement joins TRBV29-1 to TRBJ2-3, with D perhaps TRBD1 (6 bases). Trimming took 6 bases from V and 8 from J, leaving 12 bases between them. Germline V gene lookup returns CDR1 SQVTM and CDR2 ANQGSEA. The CDR3 sequence is 11 residues long. CDR3 in amino acids: CSVLQGATQYF. CDR3 coding DNA: TGCAGCGTGTTACAGGGAGCTACGCAGTATTTT.

The V and J genes are TRBV4-2 and TRBJ2-3; no definite D call. The V gene's germline CDR1 is LGHNA and CDR2 YNFKEQ. The CDR3 contains 17 residues. Trimming took off 4 bases at V and 2 bases at J, with 19 bases between the two ends. The CDR3 loop is CASSPRGARSTTDTQYF. The CDR3 coding sequence is TGTGCCAGCAGCCCCCGAGGCGCTAGGAGCACCACAGATACGCAGTATTTT.

The V and J genes are TRBV30 and TRBJ2-1; D call uncertain. Trimming stripped 4 bases from V and 1 base from J, with 8 bases between. Germline CDR1 reads GTSNPN; CDR2 reads SVGIG (reference sequence). This CDR3 comprises 13 residues. The CDR3, as DNA: TGTGCCTGGACCGGCAGGTCCTACAATGAGCAGTTCTTC. Translation: CAWTGRSYNEQFF.

This clonotype has a count of ten or more. J is TRBJ2-1 and V is TRBV20-1; TRBD2 aligns across 16 bases. The CDR3 has 15 amino acids. The V and J ends lost 3 bases and 9 bases, in that order; junction bases with no gene match: 5. Looked up from germline, CDR1 is DFQATT and CDR2 is SNEGSKA (reference sequence). CDR3 amino acids: CSARTGTSGGAEQFF. In DNA form, the CDR3 reads TGCAGTGCTAGGACCGGGACTAGCGGGGGGGCTGAGCAGTTCTTC.

In its sample, this clonotype was seen many times. This chain joins TRBV28 and TRBJ2-5, with 8 bases aligning to TRBD1. CDR3 length equals 15 residues. Germline V lookup: CDR1 MDHEN, CDR2 SYDVKM. V dropped 5 bases and J dropped 3; count of bases not matched to a gene: 8. CDR3: CASSRSGQGEETQYF. In DNA form, the CDR3 reads TGTGCCAGCAGTCGCTCCGGACAGGGCGAAGAGACCCAGTACTTC.

This clonotype occurred many times. A much larger clone differs from this one at a single base, so this may be a read error. This chain connects TRBV11-2 to TRBJ2-7; unclear D gene. This CDR3 is built from 13 residues. Trimming removed 1 base from V and 0 bases from J, with 4 bases in between. Germline-derived CDR1 and CDR2 are SGHAT and FQNNGV. The CDR3 sequence: CASSLGNSYEQYF. The CDR3, as DNA: TGTGCCAGCAGCTTAGGTAACTCCTACGAGCAGTACTTC. The complete variable domain, with remaining parts taken from reference TRBV11-2 and TRBJ2-7, reads EAGVAQSPRYKIIEKRQSVAFWCNPISGHATLYWYQQILGQGPKLLIQFQNNGVVDDSQLPKDRFSAERLKGVDSTLKIQPAKLEDSAVYLCASSLGNSYEQYFGPGTRLTVT.

The V and J genes are TRBV3-1 and TRBJ2-7; 8 nucleotides line up with TRBD1. In germline, CDR1 is LGHDT, CDR2 YNNKEL (reference sequence). The CDR3 sequence is 15 residues long. V trimming: 8 bases; J trimming: 5 bases; junction bases outside the gene matches: 14. The CDR3 nucleotides are TGTGCCAGCGGCCCTTCCTCCGACAGGGGTGACGAGCAGTACTTC. Its translation: CASGPSSDRGDEQYF.

Remarks on this clonotype: A much larger clone lies a single base off, so this may be a read error. The V gene is TRBV6-2 or TRBV6-3, the J gene TRBJ2-5; possibly TRBD2 for D (6 bases). The closer fit of TRBJ2-7 to the DNA end suggests the J call may be wrong. The germline gives CDR1 MNHEY, CDR2 SVGEGT. The CDR3 runs to 18 residues. The CDR3 nucleotides read TGTGCCATCGTAGTATCAAACCGGGACGGGGGTCCGTACTACGAGCAGTACTTC. Its protein product is CAIVVSNRDGGPYYEQYF.

This clonotype was seen a few times. Relative to the germline gene, one junction end is altered; a read error may explain this. V usage is TRBV5-1 and J usage is TRBJ2-1, with 12 bases identical to TRBD2. The J call is in doubt because the DNA end fits TRBJ2-7 better. Germline V gene sequence: CDR1 SGHRS, CDR2 YFSETQ. There are 15 residues in the CDR3. This chain's CDR3 is CASGFRLAGDNEQYF. The CDR3 coding sequence is TGCGCCAGCGGCTTCCGACTAGCGGGGGACAATGAGCAGTACTTC.

The chain combines TRBV20-1 with TRBJ1-5; no firm D call. This CDR3 comprises 15 residues. V dropped 5 bases and J dropped 0 bases, with 14 bases sitting between them. Germline CDR1 reads DFQATT; CDR2 reads SNEGSKA (reference sequence). The CDR3 region is CSAPTINHSNQPQHF. CDR3 DNA sequence: TGCAGTGCTCCGACAATTAATCATAGCAATCAGCCCCAGCATTTT.

The rearrangement joins TRBV10-3 to TRBJ1-1; D is uncertain. The CDR3 sequence is 15 residues long. Germline loops: CDR1 ENHRY, CDR2 SYGVKD. V lost 4 bases to trimming and J lost 0 bases, with 12 bases between them. CDR3 nucleotides: TGTGCCATCAGTGGGGGTGAATCCATGAACACTGAAGCTTTCTTT. The encoded protein is CAISGGESMNTEAFF.

A remark on this clonotype: A much larger clone differs from this one at a single base, so this may be a read error. This chain connects TRBV15 to TRBJ2-7, with a tentative D call TRBD1 (5 bases). Germline loops: CDR1 LNHNV, CDR2 YYDKDF (reference sequence). V lost 1 base and J 12 bases, leaving 19 bases between the germline ends. The CDR3 runs to 14 residues. The CDR3 reads CATSRVAGQETLYF. The CDR3 DNA sequence: TGTGCCACCAGCAGAGTCGCAGGGCAAGAGACCCTGTACTTC.

This clonotype was observed a few times. CDR3 DNA: TGTGCCAGCAAACTATCGGGGGGCTCTGGGGCCAACGTCCTGACTTTC. Protein: CASKLSGGSGANVLTF. This chain connects TRBV6-5 to TRBJ2-6, with 7 positions matching TRBD2. The germline gives CDR1 MNHEY, CDR2 SVGAGI. With 7 bases clipped from V and 0 bases from J, the junction kept 6 bases outside the gene matches. There are 16 residues in the CDR3.

Points on this clonotype: A clone one base away is much larger, so this may be a read error. V gene TRBV6-2 or TRBV6-3 combines with J gene TRBJ2-7; the D gene is possibly TRBD1 (6 bases). Germline assignment: CDR1 MNHEY and CDR2 SVGEGT. The CDR3 sequence is 17 residues long. CDR3 sequence reads: CAGSRRGSGTHSYEQYF. CDR3 DNA: TGTGCCGGCAGCCGTAGGGGATCCGGGACACACTCCTACGAGCAGTACTTC.

This clonotype was seen at least ten times. The rearrangement uses TRBV28 and TRBJ1-5; D gene unclear. Trimming shortened V by 3 bases and J by 5 bases, and 8 bases separated the two germline ends. CDR1 and CDR2 from the germline V gene are MDHEN and SYDVKM. CDR3 length: 13 residues. CDR3 bases: TGTGCCAGCAGTTTTTTTGGCGATCAGCCCCAGCATTTT. This translates into CASSFFGDQPQHF. Using reference TRBV28 and TRBJ1-5 for the parts outside the CDR3, the full variable domain is DVKVTQSSRYLVKRTGEKVFLECVQDMDHENMFWYRQDPGLGLRLIYFSYDVKMKEKGDIPEGYSVSREKKERFSLILESASTNQTSMYLCASSFFGDQPQHFGDGTRLSIL.

A note on this clonotype: It may be a read error: a sequence one base away is much more abundant. This chain links TRBV7-9 with TRBJ1-2, with no clear D. Germline V lookup: CDR1 SEHNR, CDR2 FQNEAQ (reference sequence). CDR3 size: 15 residues. CDR3 sequence (DNA): TGTGCCAGCAGCTTATTCCAAGGCAGCCCCTATGGCTACGCCTTC. Translation: CASSLFQGSPYGYAF.

With regard to this clonotype: This may stem from a read error, because a much larger clone lies one nucleotide away. V usage is TRBV7-9 and J usage is TRBJ2-3, with TRBD1 matching 7 bases. The CDR3 has 16 amino acids. Germline V gives CDR1 SEHNR, CDR2 FQNEAQ (reference sequence). CDR3 sequence: CASRKLGEGATDTRYF. As DNA, the CDR3 is TGTGCCAGCAGAAAATTGGGAGAGGGGGCAACAGATACGCGGTATTTT.

This clonotype appeared many times. The chain joins TRBV4-3 to TRBJ1-2; TRBD1 matches at 8 bases. Trimming removed 5 bases from V and 7 bases from J; junction bases left unmatched: 3. CDR1 and CDR2 (germline): LGHNA, YSLEER. This CDR3 has 12 amino acids. The CDR3 reads CASSRTGFGYTF. In nucleotides, the CDR3 is TGCGCCAGCAGCAGGACAGGGTTTGGCTACACCTTC.